The clone carrying this T cell receptor beta chain was detected only a few times. Its antigen remains unidentified. This PCR relied on a set of 60 Vbeta primers and 13 Jbeta primers. TCRdb keeps only in-frame clones here, not all; method: immunoSEQ multiplex PCR. Of roughly 150,000 clones listed, around four fifths are singletons. The data belong to a study of cytomegalovirus exposure and HLA in healthy donors. Study-level findings and limits: Cytomegalovirus-associated TCR beta chains were listed, numbering some 170. In a later analysis, at a false discovery rate of 0.05, 16,951 TCR beta sequences were associated with HLA alleles.

The CDR3 loop spans 16 amino acids. The J segment lost 3 bases and the V segment lost 1 base, leaving 6 bases of the junction unmatched. Germline CDR1 SNHLY, CDR2 FYNNEI. Sequenced: PBMCs. This TCR was recovered from a man in his late teens or twenties in good health and CMV-seropositive. The chain carries TRBV2 and TRBJ1-1, with 9 bases identical to TRBD1. The CDR3 sequence is CASSEETGGWDTEAFF. CDR3 bases: TGTGCCAGCAGTGAAGAGACAGGGGGATGGGACACTGAAGCTTTCTTT.